These 31 T cell receptor beta chains share one sample of origin, sequenced in a study of PD-L1 blockade in urothelial cancer (dated by TCRdb to about 2017). The method was the immunoSEQ multiplex PCR assay. Drawn from immuneACCESS, this table holds only the in-frame rearrangements with V and J called that TCRdb kept. Clones are partly lost; checked studies trace under half to an unresolved V gene and leave the rest unexplained. The sample has roughly 42,000 clones on record, 91% of them singletons. The leading ten clones occupy 7.3% of the sample. The time point label here, explained by the study, means: peripheral blood 6 weeks after treatment start. Specimen: PBMCs, collected around atezolizumab (anti-PD-L1) treatment. All receptors come from a man aged 70 or older with urothelial cancer.

The gene calls are TRBV5-1 and TRBJ1-3; no firm D call. V lost 0 bases, J lost 6 bases, and 13 bases lay in between. Germline assignment: CDR1 SGHRS and CDR2 YFSETQ. This CDR3 is built from 15 residues. For the CDR3, the DNA is TGCGCCAGCAGCTTGGGCCAGTCTTTCCCAAACACCATATATTTT. Its translation is CASSLGQSFPNTIYF.

V usage is TRBV5-4 and J usage is TRBJ2-7, with 8 bases lining up with TRBD1. Germline CDR1 and CDR2: SGHNT and YYREEE (reference sequence). This CDR3 spans 16 amino acids. V lost 4 bases and J lost 2; bases outside the gene matches: 11. The CDR3 is CASSPTVGTGPYEQYF. CDR3 sequence (DNA): TGTGCCAGCAGCCCGACCGTAGGGACAGGCCCCTACGAGCAGTACTTC.

V and J are TRBV9 and TRBJ2-7; 7 positions agree with TRBD1. This CDR3 has 12 amino acids. Looked up from germline, CDR1 is SGDLS and CDR2 is YYNGEE. Germline trimming cut 4 bases from V and 4 bases from J; bases unmatched to any gene: 2. The CDR3 here is CASSMTGYEQYF. CDR3 bases: TGTGCCAGCAGCATGACAGGGTACGAGCAGTACTTC.

The rearrangement uses TRBV19 and TRBJ2-3; 10 bases fit TRBD1. V lost 4 bases to trimming and J lost 8 bases; unmatched junction nucleotides: 9. This CDR3 contains 15 residues. Germline CDR1 reads LNHDA; CDR2 reads SQIVND (reference sequence). CDR3 amino acids: CASSTGTGAAGTQYF. CDR3 in DNA: TGTGCCAGTAGTACTGGGACAGGGGCCGCGGGTACGCAGTATTTT. Supplemented by reference TRBV19 and TRBJ2-3, the full variable domain reads DGGITQSPKYLFRKEGQNVTLSCEQNLNHDAMYWYRQDPGQGLRLIYYSQIVNDFQKGDIAEGYSVSREKKESFPLTVTSAQKNPTAFYLCASSTGTGAAGTQYFGPGTRLTVL.

This rearrangement joins TRBV5-1 to TRBJ2-6, with 7 positions matching TRBD2. The CDR3 sequence is 18 residues long. Trimming cost V 0 bases and J 2 bases; bases outside gene matches: 8. The V gene's germline CDR1 is SGHRS and CDR2 YFSETQ. The CDR3 nucleotides are TGCGCCAGCAGCTTGGGACTGGGAGGGATAACTGGGGCCAACGTCCTGACTTTC. This translates into CASSLGLGGITGANVLTF.

This rearrangement joins TRBV27 to TRBJ1-4; TRBD1 matches at 7 bases. CDR1 MNHEY and CDR2 SMNVEV come from the germline V gene (reference sequence). This CDR3 has 15 residues. J was trimmed by 2 bases and V by 6 bases; bases with no gene match: 6. The CDR3: CASSRDRATNEKLFF. CDR3 nucleotides: TGTGCCAGCAGCCGTGACAGGGCTACTAATGAAAAACTGTTTTTT. The full variable domain, in which reference TRBV27 and TRBJ1-4 provide the parts outside the CDR3, is EAQVTQNPRYLITVTGKKLTVTCSQNMNHEYMSWYRQDPGLGLRQIYYSMNVEVTDKGDVPEGYKVSRKEKRNFPLILESPSPNQTSLYFCASSRDRATNEKLFFGSGTQLSVL.

The chain links TRBV2 to TRBJ2-1, with D hard to call. The CDR3 length is 11 residues. CDR1 is SNHLY, CDR2 FYNNEI, per germline. V gave up 11 bases and J gave up 7 bases, with 12 bases separating them. The CDR3 coding sequence is TGTGCCGGTAGTACTCTAAATGAGCAGTTCTTC. As protein: CAGSTLNEQFF.

This clone was found a few times. CDR3 DNA: TGTGCCAGCAGTGACAGGAGGCATTTT. Its translation: CASSDRRHF. The rearrangement uses TRBV6-4 and TRBJ1-5; D remains unclear. The CDR3 loop spans 9 amino acids. V lost 2 bases and J 15 bases, leaving 5 bases between the germline ends. Looked up from germline, CDR1 is MRHNA and CDR2 is SNTAGT.

The J gene is TRBJ2-1, the V gene TRBV6-5; D might be TRBD2 (6 bases). Germline values: CDR1 MNHEY, CDR2 SVGAGI. V gave up 5 bases and J gave up 4 bases, with 15 bases separating them. This CDR3 is built from 15 residues. CDR3 bases: TGTGCCAGCAGTCCCTCCGGGGGAACGTACAATGAGCAGTTCTTC. It is translated as CASSPSGGTYNEQFF.

V gene TRBV27 combines with J gene TRBJ2-2; D is possibly TRBD1 (6 bases). The V gene lost 0 bases and the J gene lost 2 bases, with 13 bases spanning the gap. The CDR3 totals 17 residues. Germline V gives CDR1 MNHEY, CDR2 SMNVEV (reference sequence). The CDR3, as DNA: TGTGCCAGCAGTTTATCCCCGGACAGCATCAACACCGGGGAGCTGTTTTTT. It encodes CASSLSPDSINTGELFF.

The chain links TRBV5-1 to TRBJ2-3, with TRBD2 as a possible D gene (5 bases). Between the trimmed V and J ends, which lost 6 bases and 2 bases, there was a span of 13 bases. The CDR3 runs 14 residues. Germline V gives CDR1 SGHRS, CDR2 YFSETQ. In nucleotides, the CDR3 is TGCGCCAGCACCTCTGGGAGTTACACAGATACGCAGTATTTT. Protein sequence: CASTSGSYTDTQYF.

The chain recombines TRBV19 with TRBJ2-4, with TRBD1 matching over 9 bases. The J segment lost 5 bases and the V segment lost 4 bases, leaving 6 bases of the junction unmatched. The CDR3 loop spans 15 amino acids. From germline, CDR1 is LNHDA and CDR2 SQIVND (reference sequence). This CDR3 is CASSTQRTGENIQYF. CDR3 sequence (DNA): TGTGCCAGTAGTACTCAACGGACAGGGGAAAACATTCAGTACTTC.

The chain combines TRBV5-1 with TRBJ2-3; D unclear. Trimming cost V 0 bases and J 2 bases, with 10 bases left between them. The germline CDR1 and CDR2 sequences are SGHRS and YFSETQ. The CDR3 consists of 15 residues. CDR3 amino acids: CASSLGELSTDTQYF. DNA of the CDR3: TGCGCCAGCAGCTTGGGAGAGTTATCCACAGATACGCAGTATTTT. The full variable domain, in which reference TRBV5-1 and TRBJ2-3 provide the parts outside the CDR3, is KAGVTQTPRYLIKTRGQQVTLSCSPISGHRSVSWYQQTPGQGLQFLFEYFSETQRNKGNFPGRFSGRQFSNSRSEMNVSTLELGDSALYLCASSLGELSTDTQYFGPGTRLTVL.

This chain uses TRBV29-1 with TRBJ2-5; TRBD2 matches 8 bases. Germline CDR1 reads SQVTM; CDR2 reads ANQGSEA. The J segment lost 5 bases and the V segment lost 6 bases, leaving 5 bases of the junction unmatched. There are 12 residues in the CDR3. CDR3 nucleotide sequence: TGCAGCGTCGCTAGACTAGCGGAGACCCAGTACTTC. Its protein is CSVARLAETQYF.

In DNA form, the CDR3 reads TGTGCCAGCAGAAGACAGGGGGGGAACTATGGCTACACCTTC. Protein: CASRRQGGNYGYTF. The chain links TRBV6-5 to TRBJ1-2, with TRBD1 identical over 9 bases. CDR3 length: 14 amino acids. Germline CDR1 MNHEY, CDR2 SVGAGI. J was trimmed by 2 bases and V by 6 bases; bases with no gene match: 4.

This clone appeared once. This chain uses TRBV6-5 with TRBJ2-7; 10 bases are shared with TRBD2. V was pared by 7 bases and J by 0 bases, with 0 bases of the junction left unmatched. The CDR3 is made up of 13 amino acids. Germline V gives CDR1 MNHEY, CDR2 SVGAGI. CDR3 nucleotides: TGTGCCAGCACTAGCGGGAGCTCCTACGAGCAGTACTTC. Its translation is CASTSGSSYEQYF.

The V and J genes are TRBV6-4 and TRBJ2-2; 10 positions match TRBD1. J was trimmed by 7 bases and V by 5 bases; bases with no gene match: 10. Germline V gives CDR1 MRHNA, CDR2 SNTAGT. CDR3 length: 16 amino acids. This CDR3 reads CASSPAGTGAVGELFF. CDR3 nucleotide sequence: TGTGCCAGCAGTCCCGCCGGGACAGGGGCCGTCGGGGAGCTGTTTTTT.

The rearrangement joins TRBV28 to TRBJ2-7; D might be TRBD2 (6 bases). The CDR3 consists of 11 residues. Germline-derived CDR1 and CDR2 are MDHEN and SYDVKM. The germline V and J ends were trimmed by 11 bases and 4 bases, with 12 bases remaining between them. The CDR3 spells CAAGGSYEQYF. The DNA for the CDR3 is TGTGCCGCTGGAGGGTCATACGAGCAGTACTTC.

The chain employs TRBV11-2 and TRBJ1-2, with TRBD1 matching over 8 bases. This CDR3 region has 15 residues. V lost 5 bases, J lost 5 bases, and 10 bases stayed unmatched. Germline-derived CDR1 and CDR2 are SGHAT and FQNNGV. The CDR3 reads CASSPSPGQVYGYTF. In nucleotides, the CDR3 is TGTGCCAGCAGCCCTAGCCCGGGACAGGTGTATGGCTACACCTTC.

The chain employs TRBV28 and TRBJ1-2; 10 nucleotides agree with TRBD1. The germline V gene has CDR1 MDHEN and CDR2 SYDVKM. This CDR3 spans 15 amino acids. Losses at the gene ends were 6 bases for V and 0 bases for J; bases not matched to a gene: 4. DNA for the CDR3: TGTGCCAGCAGGCCGACAGGGGGCGCTAACTATGGCTACACCTTC. Protein sequence: CASRPTGGANYGYTF.

The chain links TRBV6-5 to TRBJ2-6; D is unclear. Germline V gene lookup returns CDR1 MNHEY and CDR2 SVGAGI. The CDR3 spans 16 residues. V was pared by 0 bases and J by 2 bases, with 8 bases between. The CDR3 sequence: CASSYSQITGANVLTF. For the CDR3, the DNA is TGTGCCAGCAGTTACTCGCAGATTACTGGGGCCAACGTCCTGACTTTC.

This chain links TRBV19 with TRBJ1-5; 9 nucleotides match TRBD1. This CDR3 is 14 amino acids long. Germline loops: CDR1 LNHDA, CDR2 SQIVND (reference sequence). Trimming took 8 bases from V and 6 from J; bases not matched to a gene: 8. DNA for the CDR3: TGTGCCAGTGAACGGGACAGGGAAGGTCAGCCCCAGCATTTT. Its translation: CASERDREGQPQHF.

CDR3 in amino acids: CASSFRTSGSETQYF. The CDR3, as DNA: TGTGCCAGCAGTTTCCGGACTAGCGGGTCCGAGACCCAGTACTTC. The rearrangement uses TRBV27 and TRBJ2-5, with TRBD2 identical over 11 bases. CDR1 and CDR2 from the germline V gene are MNHEY and SMNVEV (reference sequence). The CDR3 consists of 15 residues. J lost 5 bases, V lost 3 bases, and 5 bases had no gene match.

The chain carries TRBV7-8 and TRBJ1-4; D gene uncertain. The CDR3 length is 15 residues. V was trimmed by 0 bases and J by 4 bases, leaving 9 bases between them. The germline V gene has CDR1 SGHVS and CDR2 FQNEAQ. The CDR3: CASSLAGGINEKLFF. In DNA, the CDR3 is TGTGCCAGCAGCTTAGCGGGCGGGATTAATGAAAAACTGTTTTTT.

The V call is TRBV14, the J call TRBJ2-1, with 13 bases identical to TRBD2. The germline V gene has CDR1 SGHDN and CDR2 FVKESK. This CDR3 has 17 amino acids. Unmatched junction bases numbered 3, after V lost 4 bases and J lost 0 bases. The CDR3 here is CASSRRLAGGSYNEQFF. The CDR3 region has the DNA TGTGCCAGCAGCCGGAGACTAGCGGGAGGCTCCTACAATGAGCAGTTCTTC.

This chain links TRBV12-5 with TRBJ2-2; D call uncertain. The CDR3 totals 14 residues. Germline CDR1 and CDR2: LGHNT and FRNRAP. V lost 6 bases to trimming and J lost 8 bases, with 16 bases between them. The CDR3 is CASGPTTPGGELFF. The CDR3 DNA follows: TGTGCTAGTGGGCCTACAACGCCGGGTGGGGAGCTGTTTTTT.

The chain joins TRBV28 to TRBJ2-1, with D unresolved. The V and J ends lost 5 bases and 5 bases respectively, with 13 bases between them. The CDR3 extends over 14 amino acids. Germline V lookup: CDR1 MDHEN, CDR2 SYDVKM. In DNA form, the CDR3 reads TGTGCCAGCAGTGGTCTAGTTGCCGACAATGAGCAGTTCTTC. Encoded protein: CASSGLVADNEQFF.

The rearrangement links TRBV6-5 to TRBJ2-1; possibly TRBD1 for D (5 bases). V lost 0 bases and J lost 10, with 10 bases in between. This CDR3 spans 13 amino acids. CDR1 is MNHEY, CDR2 SVGAGI, per germline. CDR3 in amino acids: CASSYSTGAEQFF. In DNA, the CDR3 is TGTGCCAGCAGTTACTCGACTGGGGCGGAGCAGTTCTTC.

This clone was recorded only once. The V call is TRBV5-4, the J call TRBJ2-5; TRBD1 agrees at 9 bases. The CDR3 covers 13 residues. V lost 7 bases, J lost 2 bases, and 3 bases stayed unmatched. Germline V gene lookup returns CDR1 SGHNT and CDR2 YYREEE (reference sequence). CDR3: CASRTGEQETQYF. In DNA, the CDR3 is TGTGCCAGCCGGACAGGGGAACAAGAGACCCAGTACTTC.

This clone has only one observation. The chain recombines TRBV19 with TRBJ1-2; 9 bases line up with TRBD1. CDR1 is LNHDA and CDR2 is SQIVND in the germline V gene (reference sequence). CDR3 length equals 15 residues. The junction had 10 bases not matched to a gene; V was cut back by 8 bases and J by 3 bases. The CDR3 spells CASALGQGSHYGYTF. The CDR3 DNA sequence: TGTGCCAGTGCCCTGGGACAGGGAAGTCACTATGGCTACACCTTC.

CDR3 bases: TGTGCCATCAGTGATCCCGGGACAGTCTATGAAGCTTTCTTT. Amino acid sequence: CAISDPGTVYEAFF. The rearrangement joins TRBV10-3 to TRBJ1-1; TRBD1 matches at 7 bases. The CDR3 extends over 14 amino acids. Looked up from germline, CDR1 is ENHRY and CDR2 is SYGVKD. Trimming at V came to 3 bases and at J to 7 bases, leaving 8 bases not matched to a gene.